This is a list of T cell receptor beta chains from one sample in a study of OX40 agonist ivuxolimab in advanced cancers. Assay: immunoSEQ multiplex PCR; the TCRdb copy retains only in-frame clones and omits some. The sample carries some 97,000 clones, around 89% recorded once. The sequencing used CD4+ or CD8+ T cells sorted from blood, collected in a trial of the OX40 agonist ivuxolimab. These receptors came from an adult with an advanced solid tumor such as melanoma, head and neck, liver or kidney cancer. CDR3s include the opening cysteine and the closing phenylalanine or tryptophan. D genes are given only for firm matches. Part of the rows lack a size; the others show once, few, many or a class for expanded clones.

V,length,J,size,D,DNA,CDR3
TRBV5-1,14,TRBJ1-2,once,TRBD1,TGCGCCAGCAGCTTGGGACAGGGGGCCGTCGGCTACACCTTC,CASSLGQGAVGYTF
TRBV30,11,TRBJ1-1,few,.,TGTGCCTGGGGACGTAACACTGAAGCTTTCTTT,CAWGRNTEAFF
TRBV6-5,14,TRBJ1-3,.,TRBD1,TGTGCCAGCAGTAGGCGGACAGGGACGAACACCATATATTTT,CASSRRTGTNTIYF
TRBV6-5,13,TRBJ1-5,few,.,TGTGCCAGCAGCCACAGGGAGAATCAGCCCCAGCATTTT,CASSHRENQPQHF
TRBV18,15,TRBJ2-1,once,.,TGTGCCAGCTCATCTCTCAACAGGGTTGACAATGAGCAGTTCTTC,CASSSLNRVDNEQFF
TRBV13,15,TRBJ2-3,.,.,TGTGCCAGCCGTCGGACGGGGGAAACCACAGATACGCAGTATTTT,CASRRTGETTDTQYF
TRBV11-3,13,TRBJ2-1,.,.,TGTGCCAGCAGCCCGAGTGGCCTCGATGAGCAGTTCTTC,CASSPSGLDEQFF
TRBV19,15,TRBJ2-7,once,.,TGTGCCAGTAGTATAACGGGGCCACGTACCTACGAGCAGTACTTC,CASSITGPRTYEQYF
TRBV28,13,TRBJ2-4,.,.,TGTGCCAGCAGTTTCGGGCGAGGAAACATCCAGTACTTC,CASSFGRGNIQYF
TRBV27,17,TRBJ1-5,.,.,TGTGCCAGCAGTCTCCGGTGGGACATCCCCCTCCAACAGCCCCAGCATTTT,CASSLRWDIPLQQPQHF
TRBV25-1,10,TRBJ2-7,.,.,TGTGCCAGCGGCTTCTACGAGCAGTACTTC,CASGFYEQYF
TRBV30,13,TRBJ2-1,.,TRBD1,TGTGCCTTCTCCGGGACAGTGTACAATGAGCAGTTCTTC,CAFSGTVYNEQFF
TRBV5-6,15,TRBJ2-5,.,.,TGTGCCAGCAGCTTGGTGGGGGGCAGGCAAGAGACCCAGTACTTC,CASSLVGGRQETQYF
TRBV30,11,TRBJ1-4,.,.,TGTGCCTGGAGGTCGGGCCCTAAACTGTTTTTT,CAWRSGPKLFF
TRBV5-1,17,TRBJ2-1,.,.,TGCGCCAGCAGCTCCTGGGGAGGGGCGGGGGCTTACAATGAGCAGTTCTTC,CASSSWGGAGAYNEQFF
TRBV6-5,14,TRBJ2-2,.,.,TGTGCCAGCAGTTGGACAGATAACACCGGGGAGCTGTTTTTT,CASSWTDNTGELFF
TRBV11-2,15,TRBJ2-4,once,.,TGTGCCAGCAGCCCCCGCGGGCTAGCCAAAAACATTCAGTACTTC,CASSPRGLAKNIQYF
TRBV6-1,13,TRBJ1-3,.,.,TGTGCCAGCAGTGGACAGCCTGGAAACACCATATATTTT,CASSGQPGNTIYF
TRBV18,16,TRBJ2-7,.,TRBD1,TGTGCCAGCTCACCATCTTTAGGGACAGGTCCCTACGAGCAGTACTTC,CASSPSLGTGPYEQYF
TRBV15,19,TRBJ2-2,.,.,TGTGCCACCAGCAGGATTCCGCCAATGAGCTGGTTAAACACCGGGGAGCTGTTTTTT,CATSRIPPMSWLNTGELFF
TRBV19,13,TRBJ1-2,.,.,TGTGCCAGTAGTACGTGGGGCGCGGGTGGCTACACCTTC,CASSTWGAGGYTF
TRBV9,15,TRBJ2-1,.,TRBD2,TGTGCCAGCAGCGAGACTAGCGGGGGGGCCTTTGAGCAGTTCTTC,CASSETSGGAFEQFF
TRBV4-2,16,TRBJ2-2,once,TRBD2,TGTGCCAGCAGCCAAGCACAGCGGGGGAGTACCGGGGAGCTGTTTTTT,CASSQAQRGSTGELFF
TRBV5-4,15,TRBJ2-7,.,.,TGTGCCAGCAGCCCAGAACCGTCACTAGTTTCCGAGCAGTACTTC,CASSPEPSLVSEQYF
TRBV11-1,16,TRBJ2-6,.,.,TGTGCCAGCAGCTTAGCTAGGGTGCCAGGGGCCAACGTCCTGACTTTC,CASSLARVPGANVLTF
TRBV25-1,14,TRBJ1-5,few,.,TGTGCCAGCAGTGTCCAGGTTATCAATCAGCCCCAGCATTTT,CASSVQVINQPQHF
TRBV15,14,TRBJ2-7,.,TRBD2,TGTGCCACCTCCCGCGGGAGGGCCTCCTACGAGCAGTACTTC,CATSRGRASYEQYF
TRBV30,15,TRBJ1-5,.,.,TGTGCCTGGAGTACCTTCCCAGGGAGGCGTCAGCCCCAGCATTTT,CAWSTFPGRRQPQHF
TRBV11-2,13,TRBJ2-7,.,.,TGTGCCAGCAGCTTAGCGTTCGACTACGAGCAGTACTTC,CASSLAFDYEQYF
TRBV10-1,14,TRBJ2-2,.,.,TGCGCCAGCAGCGTCAAAGGGGGGACCGGGGAGCTGTTTTTT,CASSVKGGTGELFF
TRBV7-9,15,TRBJ2-7,.,.,TGTGCCAGCAGCTTAGCCACGCGACAATCCTACGAGCAGTACTTC,CASSLATRQSYEQYF
TRBV10-3,12,TRBJ2-3,.,.,TGTGCCATCGGGACCAGCACAGATACGCAGTATTTT,CAIGTSTDTQYF
TRBV5-1,16,TRBJ2-2,.,.,TGCGCCAGCAGCTTGAACGGACCCGAGGTCACCGGGGAGCTGTTTTTT,CASSLNGPEVTGELFF